These 8 T cell receptor beta chains were all obtained from the same sample, sequenced in a study of T cells in Graves' hyperthyroidism and ophthalmopathy. RNA transcripts provided the source from which TCR beta CDR3 regions were amplified. The TCR CDR3 was amplified in a first-round RT-PCR using the HTBI primer set. TCRdb analysed the multiplex PCR reads with MiXCR anew, one entry per CDR3 protein. The sample holds 350,000 to 450,000 distinct CDR3 sequences, roughly 15% seen once. What was sequenced was blood. Receptors were obtained from a woman in her 30s with Graves' hyperthyroidism that later progressed to Graves' ophthalmopathy.

This clonotype was observed many times. Here the CDR3 DNA reads TGTGCCAGCAGTTTATCCCCGACAGGGGGCGGGTATGGCTACACCTTC. Translated, it gives CASSLSPTGGGYGYTF. The rearrangement uses TRBV28 and TRBJ1-2, with 10 bases that match TRBD1. The germline gives CDR1 MDHEN, CDR2 SYDVKM. The CDR3 extends over 16 amino acids. After removal of 1 base from V and 5 bases from J, the junction contained 7 bases not matched to a gene.

The chain uses TRBV6-5 and TRBJ2-7; TRBD1 matches 7 bases. The V gene end was trimmed by 6 bases and the J gene end by 5 bases; junction bases not matched to a gene: 7. Germline CDR1 MNHEY, CDR2 SVGAGI. CDR3 length: 13 amino acids. In DNA, the CDR3 is TGTGCCAGCAGCTTAGTACAGGGGAACGAGCAGTACTTC. Translated: CASSLVQGNEQYF.

The gene calls are TRBV7-2 and TRBJ2-3; 10 bases agree with TRBD2. Germline V gene lookup returns CDR1 SGHTA and CDR2 FQGNSA. V shed 3 bases, J shed 6 bases, and the junction held 6 bases outside the gene matches. The CDR3 is made up of 15 amino acids. The chain's CDR3 is CASSLEGLAFDTQYF. The CDR3 DNA reads as TGTGCCAGCAGCTTGGAGGGACTAGCGTTTGATACGCAGTATTTT.

On this clonotype: Possible read error: a much larger clone is one base away. The chain has TRBV7-9 and TRBJ1-4; D gene uncertain. The CDR3 extends over 15 amino acids. From germline, CDR1 is SEHNR and CDR2 FQNEAQ (reference sequence). CDR3 protein: CASSSWSAAGENLFF. The CDR3 nucleotides are TGTGCCAGCAGTTCCTGGTCCGCGGCGGGTGAAAACCTGTTTTTT.

This clonotype was counted once. The chain is built from TRBV4-1 and TRBJ1-5; D uncertain. The CDR3 length is 15 residues. Germline V gene sequence: CDR1 MGHRA, CDR2 YSYEKL. The ends were cut back, 2 bases at V and 3 bases at J, with 11 bases in the middle. CDR3 loop: CASSQSIANNQPQHF. CDR3 nucleotides: TGCGCCAGCAGCCAAAGTATCGCCAACAATCAGCCCCAGCATTTT.

In this sample, this clonotype turned up many times. V gene TRBV27 combines with J gene TRBJ2-4; D possibly corresponds to TRBD1 (5 bases). V lost 4 bases and J lost 0, with 19 bases in between. The CDR3 runs 18 residues. Per the germline V gene, CDR1 is MNHEY and CDR2 is SMNVEV (reference sequence). CDR3 DNA: TGTGCCAGCAGTTCCCTCTCTCAGGGAACCTTAGCCAAAAACATTCAGTACTTC. It is translated as CASSSLSQGTLAKNIQYF.

This clonotype has ten or more counts. V usage is TRBV2 and J usage is TRBJ1-1; the D is unclear. The CDR3 is made up of 13 amino acids. Germline-derived CDR1 and CDR2 are SNHLY and FYNNEI. V was trimmed by 6 bases and J by 2 bases, leaving 10 bases between them. CDR3 loop: CASRISSNTEAFF. The DNA for the CDR3 is TGTGCCAGCAGAATATCTTCAAACACTGAAGCTTTCTTT. Full variable domain (outside the CDR3, taken from reference TRBV2 and TRBJ1-1): EPEVTQTPSHQVTQMGQEVILRCVPISNHLYFYWYRQILGQKVEFLVSFYNNEISEKSEIFDDQFSVERPDGSNFTLKIRSTKLEDSAMYFCASRISSNTEAFFGQGTRLTVV.

The chain uses TRBV5-6 and TRBJ1-1; D may be TRBD1 (5 bases). The CDR3 covers 15 residues. Trimming took 1 base from V and 2 from J, leaving 12 bases between them. Germline CDR1 reads SGHDT; CDR2 reads YYEEEE. The CDR3 coding sequence is TGTGCCAGCAGCTTGATGGGGCGAGGAAACACTGAAGCTTTCTTT. Amino acids: CASSLMGRGNTEAFF.